Each of the 24 T cell receptor beta chains below was sequenced from the same sample in a study of OX40 agonist ivuxolimab in advanced cancers. Here immunoSEQ multiplex PCR was the method, and the copy in TCRdb shows in-frame clones only, minus some. The sample includes about 34,000 clones, approximately 82% seen only once; the top ten take roughly 2.7%. This material consisted of CD4+ or CD8+ T cells sorted from blood, taken in a trial of the OX40 agonist ivuxolimab. Receptors originate from an adult with an advanced solid tumor such as melanoma, head and neck, liver or kidney cancer.

The chain links TRBV19 to TRBJ1-5; 9 bases line up with TRBD1. The V segment lost 4 bases and the J segment 6 bases; nucleotides outside the gene matches: 7. CDR3 length: 15 amino acids. Germline lookup yields CDR1 LNHDA and CDR2 SQIVND (reference sequence). The CDR3 coding sequence is TGTGCCAGTAGTACCCCGGGACAGGGAACTCAGCCCCAGCATTTT. This encodes CASSTPGQGTQPQHF.

As concerns this clone: One end of the junction fails to match germline, which may point to a read error. The V gene is TRBV9, the J gene TRBJ1-2; maybe TRBD1 (6 bases). The CDR3 runs to 14 residues. Germline V CDR1 and CDR2: SGDLS, YYNGEE. For the CDR3, the DNA is TGTGCCAGCAACGTACAGGGACGCAACTATGGCTACACCTTC. It translates to CASNVQGRNYGYTF.

CDR3 in DNA: TGCGCCAGCAGCTCAAGCAGTGAGGGGGCAGGACTGTTTTTT. This gives the protein CASSSSSEGAGLFF. V is TRBV5-1 and J is TRBJ1-4; TRBD1 aligns across 7 bases. J gave up 13 bases and V 3 bases, and 12 bases lay outside the gene matches. The germline gives CDR1 SGHRS, CDR2 YFSETQ. The CDR3 consists of 14 residues.

The chain uses TRBV27 and TRBJ2-2; D gene uncertain. Germline values: CDR1 MNHEY, CDR2 SMNVEV (reference sequence). V was pared by 7 bases and J by 2 bases, with 8 bases between. CDR3 length: 13 amino acids. This chain's CDR3 is CASKSRNTGELFF. The CDR3 DNA follows: TGTGCCAGCAAATCGAGAAACACCGGGGAGCTGTTTTTT.

The V and J genes are TRBV6-1 and TRBJ2-7; D is uncertain. CDR1 is MNHNS and CDR2 is SASEGT in the germline V gene. The CDR3 contains 13 residues. V lost 1 base and J lost 0, with 4 bases in between. This CDR3 is CASSEGFSYEQYF. The CDR3 DNA reads as TGTGCCAGCAGTGAAGGTTTCTCCTACGAGCAGTACTTC.

The chain is built from TRBV7-2 and TRBJ2-3, with 8 bases that match TRBD2. Losses at the gene ends were 6 bases for V and 5 bases for J; bases not matched to a gene: 10. The CDR3 has 15 residues. The germline CDR1 and CDR2 sequences are SGHTA and FQGNSA. Here the CDR3 DNA reads TGTGCCAGCAGGCTGGGGCTAGCGGGTAAAGATACGCAGTATTTT. Translating it yields CASRLGLAGKDTQYF.

CDR3 sequence (DNA): TGTGCCAGCAGCCAAACGGGACAGGACATTCAGTACTTC. Translated: CASSQTGQDIQYF. This rearrangement joins TRBV7-3 to TRBJ2-4; 8 nucleotides agree with TRBD1. V lost 5 bases to trimming and J lost 8 bases; unmatched junction nucleotides: 5. Germline V lookup: CDR1 SGHTA, CDR2 FQGTGA. The CDR3 spans 13 residues.

This clone was found a few times. This chain uses TRBV2 with TRBJ2-3; 11 nucleotides agree with TRBD2. This CDR3 has 15 amino acids. The V gene end was trimmed by 6 bases and the J gene end by 0 bases; junction bases not matched to a gene: 2. Germline V CDR1 and CDR2: SNHLY, FYNNEI. The CDR3 DNA follows: TGTGCCAGCAGCCTAGCGGGGGGTAGCACAGATACGCAGTATTTT. It yields the protein CASSLAGGSTDTQYF.

This clone has more than one count but fewer than ten. The genes are TRBV18 and TRBJ1-5, with TRBD1 as a possible D gene (5 bases). Germline CDR1 reads KGHSH; CDR2 reads LQKENI. V was cut by 2 bases and J by 6 bases, with 11 bases left in between. The CDR3 consists of 14 residues. CDR3 bases: TGTGCCAGCTCACCAATGGGGGAAACTCAGCCCCAGCATTTT. Translated, it gives CASSPMGETQPQHF.

The rearrangement uses TRBV9 and TRBJ1-5; a possible D gene is TRBD1 (5 bases). The CDR3 length is 14 residues. Germline CDR1 SGDLS, CDR2 YYNGEE. V lost 4 bases to trimming and J lost 4 bases, with 12 bases between them. CDR3 loop: CASSTHGGNQPQHF. CDR3 nucleotide sequence: TGTGCCAGCAGCACCCATGGGGGGAATCAGCCCCAGCATTTT.

This clone showed up just a few times. V and J are TRBV4-3 and TRBJ1-2, with 10 positions matching TRBD1. CDR3 length: 15 residues. CDR1 LGHNA and CDR2 YSLEER come from the germline V gene. J gave up 8 bases and V 3 bases, and 9 bases lay outside the gene matches. CDR3 bases: TGCGCCAGCAGCCACTCCGGGACAGGGGAACAGGGCTACACCTTC. Its protein product is CASSHSGTGEQGYTF.

The rearrangement joins TRBV2 to TRBJ1-5, with D maybe TRBD1 (6 bases). Germline CDR1 is SNHLY and CDR2 is FYNNEI. The V end lost 1 base, the J end lost 4 bases, and 11 bases lay between the germline ends. CDR3 length equals 15 residues. The CDR3 loop reads CASSEVLRGNQPQHF. CDR3 DNA sequence: TGTGCCAGCAGTGAAGTGCTCAGGGGTAATCAGCCCCAGCATTTT.

The chain uses TRBV7-8 and TRBJ1-1, with D possibly being TRBD1 (5 bases). The CDR3 is made up of 16 amino acids. Per germline, CDR1 SGHVS and CDR2 FQNEAQ. Trimming pared 1 base from V and 0 bases from J, leaving 12 bases between. CDR3: CASSLGQGVMNTEAFF. The CDR3 bases are TGTGCCAGCAGCTTAGGGCAGGGAGTTATGAACACTGAAGCTTTCTTT.

The V call is TRBV2, the J call TRBJ2-3; 7 bases match TRBD2. The CDR3 length is 16 residues. The V gene end was trimmed by 2 bases and the J gene end by 5 bases; junction bases not matched to a gene: 10. CDR1 and CDR2 (germline): SNHLY, FYNNEI. CDR3 DNA sequence: TGTGCCAGCAGTGAACTAGCGGCAAAAGAGCAAGATACGCAGTATTTT. This translates into CASSELAAKEQDTQYF.

The chain combines TRBV6-5 with TRBJ2-1, with 9 bases fitting TRBD2. The CDR3 covers 15 residues. Germline V gene sequence: CDR1 MNHEY, CDR2 SVGAGI. V lost 6 bases, J lost 6 bases, and 9 bases stayed unmatched. CDR3: CASSQNPAGGNEQFF. DNA of the CDR3: TGTGCCAGCAGCCAGAATCCAGCGGGAGGCAATGAGCAGTTCTTC.

V is TRBV4-3 and J is TRBJ2-6; D is uncertain. The CDR3 length is 16 residues. Looked up from germline, CDR1 is LGHNA and CDR2 is YSLEER. Between the trimmed V and J ends, which lost 5 bases and 5 bases, there was a span of 16 bases. CDR3 nucleotides: TGCGCCAGCAGCGACACGTCACAAAGTCGGGCCAACGTCCTGACTTTC. Translating gives CASSDTSQSRANVLTF.

This sequence joins TRBV4-3 and TRBJ2-7, with D perhaps given as TRBD1 or TRBD2 (5 bases each). V was cut by 3 bases and J by 2 bases, with 14 bases left in between. CDR3 size: 15 residues. The germline V gene encodes CDR1 LGHNA and CDR2 YSLEER. The CDR3 protein is CASSQFRGPTYEQYF. The CDR3 nucleotides read TGCGCCAGCAGCCAGTTTCGGGGCCCTACCTACGAGCAGTACTTC.

J is TRBJ2-2 and V is TRBV15; perhaps TRBD2 as D (6 bases). V lost 5 bases and J lost 7, with 14 bases in between. The CDR3 is made up of 14 amino acids. The V gene's germline CDR1 is LNHNV and CDR2 YYDKDF (reference sequence). The CDR3 region is CATSPLSGDGELFF. DNA for the CDR3: TGTGCCACCAGCCCCTTGTCGGGAGACGGGGAGCTGTTTTTT.

This clone showed up just a few times. V gene TRBV7-9 combines with J gene TRBJ1-6, with 9 bases aligning to TRBD1. CDR3 size: 14 residues. Per the germline V gene, CDR1 is SEHNR and CDR2 is FQNEAQ (reference sequence). With V trimmed by 8 bases and J by 6 bases, 5 bases remained unmatched. CDR3 nucleotides: TGTGCCAGCCTGGGGGGACAGGGTAATTCACCCCTCCACTTT. This encodes CASLGGQGNSPLHF.

The CDR3 bases are TGTGCCAGCAGCTTTGGGGGACGCTCCTATAATTCACCCCTCCACTTT. Translated: CASSFGGRSYNSPLHF. This rearrangement joins TRBV5-6 to TRBJ1-6, with a tentative D call TRBD1 (5 bases). CDR1 is SGHDT and CDR2 is YYEEEE in the germline V gene. The V gene lost 2 bases and the J gene lost 0 bases, with 9 bases spanning the gap. The length of the CDR3 is 16 residues.

The chain joins TRBV6-5 to TRBJ2-5; TRBD2 might be the D (6 bases). This CDR3 comprises 14 residues. Germline assignment: CDR1 MNHEY and CDR2 SVGAGI. V was clipped by 5 bases and J by 4 bases, with 14 bases between them. CDR3 residues: CASSGFAGLETQYF. Here the CDR3 DNA reads TGTGCCAGCAGTGGCTTCGCGGGACTAGAGACCCAGTACTTC.

The chain recombines TRBV14 with TRBJ1-1, with D possibly matching TRBD1 (5 bases). The CDR3 length is 14 residues. V shed 2 bases and J shed 5 bases, with 12 bases lying between them. CDR1 and CDR2 (germline): SGHDN, FVKESK. The CDR3 protein is CASSQSRHRTEAFF. For the CDR3, the DNA is TGTGCCAGCAGCCAATCACGCCACAGGACTGAAGCTTTCTTT.

The V call is TRBV29-1, the J call TRBJ1-1, with unresolved D. Trimming left V 6 bases short and J 1 base short, with 9 bases between. The length of the CDR3 is 12 residues. Germline loops: CDR1 SQVTM, CDR2 ANQGSEA. The CDR3 nucleotides read TGCAGCGTCAACCCCAGGAACACTGAAGCTTTCTTT. It is translated as CSVNPRNTEAFF.

This sequence joins TRBV6-5 and TRBJ2-1; possibly TRBD1 for D (6 bases). V was clipped by 4 bases and J by 4 bases, with 17 bases between them. Germline CDR1 and CDR2: MNHEY and SVGAGI. The CDR3 runs 16 residues. The CDR3 here is CASSSKQGFAYNEQFF. In nucleotides, the CDR3 is TGTGCCAGCAGTTCCAAACAGGGCTTTGCTTACAATGAGCAGTTCTTC.